This passage covers 8 T cell receptor beta chains from one sample sequenced in a study of blood T cells in healthy people across ages. With a J-beta primer mix and a sample-barcoded 5' primer, a second PCR ran 7 to 11 cycles. TCRdb reprocessed the 5' RACE reads with MiXCR, giving one entry per CDR3 protein. This table holds around 820,000 distinct CDR3 sequences, around 25% found once. These data were also filed under a second study, of T cells of mothers and their children.

The sequenced sample was blood. The source is a boy younger than 18 in good health.

The chain has TRBV27 and TRBJ2-3, with D possibly being TRBD1 or TRBD2 (6 bases each). CDR1 is MNHEY, CDR2 SMNVEV, per germline (reference sequence). The CDR3 contains 14 residues. Trimming shortened V by 3 bases and J by 4 bases, and 11 bases separated the two germline ends. This CDR3 reads CASSFGRGADTQYF. For the CDR3, the DNA is TGTGCCAGCAGTTTTGGTAGGGGGGCAGATACGCAGTATTTT.

This clonotype appeared a few times. The genes are TRBV11-1 and TRBJ2-7, with 8 bases aligning to TRBD1. Germline V gene sequence: CDR1 SGHAT, CDR2 FQDESV (reference sequence). The CDR3 has 16 residues. V lost 1 base to trimming and J lost 0 bases; unmatched junction nucleotides: 5. The CDR3 spells CASSLDTGGYSYEQYF. CDR3 DNA sequence: TGTGCCAGCAGCTTAGACACAGGGGGTTACTCCTACGAGCAGTACTTC.

The V call is TRBV4-3, the J call TRBJ2-4, with 15 bases lining up with TRBD2. V was clipped by 4 bases and J by 8 bases; unmatched bases: 9. Germline loops: CDR1 LGHNA, CDR2 YSLEER. The CDR3 has 17 amino acids. Here the CDR3 reads CASSRNTGTSGGYIQYF. The CDR3 coding sequence is TGCGCCAGCAGCCGCAACACCGGGACTAGCGGGGGGTACATTCAGTACTTC.

The count of this clonotype is one. V usage is TRBV28 and J usage is TRBJ2-1, with TRBD1 as a possible D gene (6 bases). Germline CDR1 is MDHEN and CDR2 is SYDVKM. The V end was cut by 6 bases, the J end by 2 bases, with 14 bases between. There are 15 residues in the CDR3. The CDR3 is CASSDPGDPYNEQFF. The CDR3 DNA reads TGTGCCAGCAGCGATCCAGGGGATCCCTACAATGAGCAGTTCTTC.

In its sample, this clonotype was seen many times. This chain uses TRBV2 with TRBJ2-5; D remains ambiguous. This CDR3 contains 13 residues. Trimming stripped 5 bases from V and 2 bases from J, with 9 bases between. Germline CDR1 and CDR2: SNHLY and FYNNEI. The CDR3 here is CASSRRLQETQYF. DNA of the CDR3: TGTGCCAGCAGTAGAAGGCTGCAAGAGACCCAGTACTTC.

On this clonotype itself: At one end the junction does not follow the germline gene, possibly because of a read error. This sequence joins TRBV27 and TRBJ1-1; D may be TRBD1 (5 bases). The CDR3 consists of 13 residues. The germline CDR1 and CDR2 sequences are MNHEY and SMNVEV (reference sequence). In nucleotides, the CDR3 is TGTGCCGGCAGTTTACCGGGGCACACTGAAGCTTTCTTT. Residues: CAGSLPGHTEAFF.

The chain's CDR3 is CAISGGQFDAEAFF. The CDR3 coding sequence is TGTGCCATCAGTGGGGGACAGTTTGATGCTGAAGCTTTCTTT. The chain has TRBV10-3 and TRBJ1-1, with TRBD1 matching 7 bases. Germline V CDR1 and CDR2: ENHRY, SYGVKD. V was clipped by 4 bases and J by 6 bases; unmatched bases: 8. The CDR3 is 14 residues long.

This clonotype was seen only a few times. V usage is TRBV7-9 and J usage is TRBJ2-5; D perhaps matches TRBD1 (5 bases). With the DNA end fitting TRBJ2-7 better, the J assignment may be wrong. The CDR3 spans 12 residues. Germline CDR1 SEHNR, CDR2 FQNEAQ (reference sequence). The CDR3 spells CASSFRDSEQYF. CDR3 nucleotides: TGTGCCAGCAGCTTCAGGGATTCCGAGCAGTACTTC.